These T cell receptor beta chains were read from a single sample in a study of blood T cell repertoires in COVID-19. TCRdb keeps only in-frame clones here, not all; method: immunoSEQ multiplex PCR. The table records about 50,000 clones, over 75% of them present only once. What was sequenced was peripheral blood. The receptors were gathered from a human donor in a cohort sampled during active COVID-19. The CDR3 runs from the conserved cysteine through the conserved F or W. Fields, in order: D gene, clone size, V gene, J gene, CDR3 DNA, CDR3 protein. The D gene is left open where the match is weak. The listing skips clone size in some rows; elsewhere it reads once, few, many or a size class.

>NA|NA|TRBV20-1|TRBJ2-5
TGCAGTGCTAGCAACCGGGAGACCCAGTACTTC
CSASNRETQYF
>TRBD1|medium-sized|TRBV5-1|TRBJ1-4
TGCGCCAGCAGCTTGGGACAGGGTGGTGAAAAACTGTTTTTT
CASSLGQGGEKLFF
>TRBD2|NA|TRBV5-1|TRBJ2-5
TGCGCCAGCAGCCAAACTAGCGGTCAAGAGACCCAGTACTTC
CASSQTSGQETQYF
>TRBD1|once|TRBV4-1|TRBJ1-4
TGCGCCAGCAGCCGAGGACAGGGCGGGTTTGGTGAAAAACTGTTTTTT
CASSRGQGGFGEKLFF
>TRBD1|NA|TRBV5-1|TRBJ2-3
TGCGCCAGCAGCTTGTCAACAGGGGGAGGCACAGATACGCAGTATTTT
CASSLSTGGGTDTQYF
>NA|NA|TRBV4-3|TRBJ1-2
TGCGCCAGCAGCCAAGATCGCAGGATCCCGGATGGCTACACCTTC
CASSQDRRIPDGYTF
>NA|NA|TRBV29-1|TRBJ1-3
TGCAGCGTCGGGGGAGGGGGCTCTGGAAACACCATATATTTT
CSVGGGGSGNTIYF
>NA|NA|TRBV6-5|TRBJ2-7
TGTGCCAGCAGTTACCAGTGGCGGACCTACGAGCAGTACTTC
CASSYQWRTYEQYF
>NA|NA|TRBV2|TRBJ1-1
TGTGCCAGCAGTTATGTGTTGGACACAGGGCGAATAGACACTGAAGCTTTCTTT
CASSYVLDTGRIDTEAFF
>TRBD2|NA|TRBV27|TRBJ2-7
TGTGCCAGCAGTTCCTCGGGAGGGCCAACGCAGTACTTC
CASSSSGGPTQYF
>TRBD1|NA|TRBV5-6|TRBJ2-5
TGTGCCAGCAGCTACCGACAGGGGGTACAATCGGAGACCCAGTACTTC
CASSYRQGVQSETQYF
>NA|NA|TRBV28|TRBJ2-1
TGTGCCAGCACCCTTGGGGCATACAATGAGCAGTTCTTC
CASTLGAYNEQFF
>TRBD2|NA|TRBV18|TRBJ2-2
TGTGCCAGCTCACCACCTATAGCGGGCACCGGGGAGCTGTTTTTT
CASSPPIAGTGELFF
>NA|NA|TRBV3-1/TRBV3-2|TRBJ1-4
TGTGCCAGCAGCCACAGCGGCAGGCGTAATGAAAAACTGTTTTTT
CASSHSGRRNEKLFF
>TRBD1|NA|TRBV5-4|TRBJ2-1
TGTGCCAGCAGCTTGGTTGGGACAGAACACAATGAGCAGTTCTTC
CASSLVGTEHNEQFF
>TRBD2|NA|TRBV2|TRBJ2-3
TGTGCCAGCCTACTAGCGGAGCTCACAGATACGCAGTATTTT
CASLLAELTDTQYF
>NA|NA|TRBV6-5|TRBJ1-5
TGTGCCAGCAGGACGGAGCCAAATAGCAATCAGCCCCAGCATTTT
CASRTEPNSNQPQHF
>NA|NA|TRBV30|TRBJ2-1
TGTGCCTGGAGTGTGTCGACTGCCAATGAGCAGTTCTTC
CAWSVSTANEQFF
>NA|once|TRBV28|TRBJ1-2
TGTGCCAGCAGTTCGTTAGGAGCCGCCTCTAACTATGGCTACACCTTC
CASSSLGAASNYGYTF
>NA|NA|TRBV6-7|TRBJ2-7
TGTGCCAGCAGCCCCGAGGGCGGGATCTCATACGAGCAGTACTTC
CASSPEGGISYEQYF
>TRBD1|once|TRBV18|TRBJ2-5
TGTGCCAGCTCACTTAATCCGGGACAGGGAGGAGAGACCCAGTACTTC
CASSLNPGQGGETQYF
>TRBD2|NA|TRBV5-1|TRBJ2-1
TGCGCCAGCAGCTCAGTAGCGGGAGGAACTGGGGATGAGCAGTTCTTC
CASSSVAGGTGDEQFF
>NA|NA|TRBV10-1|TRBJ2-7
TGCGCCAGACTGACCCACAGGGACGAGCAGTACTTC
CARLTHRDEQYF
>NA|few|TRBV25-1|TRBJ1-1
TGTGCCAGCAGTGAAGCAGTGAACACTGAAGCTTTCTTT
CASSEAVNTEAFF
>NA|NA|TRBV9|TRBJ2-1
TGTGCCAGCAGCGTAGGCGTTGGGAGCTCCTACAATGAGCAGTTCTTC
CASSVGVGSSYNEQFF
>TRBD2|NA|TRBV5-1|TRBJ2-2
TGCGCCAGCAGCGCCTCTCAGGGGACTAGCGTCCCCGGGGAGCTGTTTTTT
CASSASQGTSVPGELFF
>NA|few|TRBV3-1/TRBV3-2|TRBJ1-5
TGTGCCAGCAGCCAAGATGCGGGAGCGGGTAGTCAGCCCCAGCATTTT
CASSQDAGAGSQPQHF